The 11 T cell receptor beta chains presented below share a single source sample, sequenced in a study of T cell changes during pregnancy in multiple sclerosis (dated by TCRdb to the late 2010s). Library construction relied on the immunoSEQ multiplex PCR assay. TCRdb carries this immuneACCESS record with in-frame sequences only. Its versions omit some clonotypes, under half of them owing to an unresolved V gene in the studies checked, with the rest unexplained. The sample has over 35,000 clones on record, around 90% of them singletons. The biggest ten clones account for more than 0.5% of the sample. Here the sequenced sample was CD4+ T cells from peripheral blood mononuclear cells, taken in the second trimester of pregnancy. These TCRs come from a female donor with multiple sclerosis, enrolled in a pregnancy study.

The chain carries TRBV11-3 and TRBJ2-7; the match to TRBD1 covers 9 bases. The germline V gene has CDR1 SGHNT and CDR2 YENEEA. J lost 2 bases, V lost 5 bases, and 7 bases had no gene match. CDR3 length: 15 amino acids. The CDR3 DNA is TGTGCCAGCAGCCCAACGACAGGGGGAACCTACGAGCAGTACTTC. Its protein product is CASSPTTGGTYEQYF.

This chain connects TRBV9 to TRBJ2-1; 7 positions match TRBD2. This CDR3 has 17 amino acids. V lost 0 bases, J lost 0 bases, and 6 bases stayed unmatched. Germline assignment: CDR1 SGDLS and CDR2 YYNGEE. CDR3 residues: CASSVVIGRTSYNEQFF. Here the CDR3 DNA reads TGTGCCAGCAGCGTAGTTATCGGGAGGACCTCCTACAATGAGCAGTTCTTC.

This clone was detected only once. This chain connects TRBV7-2 to TRBJ1-1; D is undetermined. CDR1 SGHTA and CDR2 FQGNSA come from the germline V gene. The V and J ends lost 5 bases and 0 bases respectively, with 13 bases between them. This CDR3 comprises 15 residues. CDR3 coding DNA: TGTGCCAGCAGCCTCCATTGGGCTATGAACACTGAAGCTTTCTTT. Translated: CASSLHWAMNTEAFF.

The V call is TRBV29-1, the J call TRBJ2-1; TRBD2 matches at 8 bases. This CDR3 contains 15 residues. Germline lookup yields CDR1 SQVTM and CDR2 ANQGSEA. V lost 5 bases, J lost 7 bases, and 13 bases stayed unmatched. The CDR3 sequence: CSVPGPAGAGNEQFF. The CDR3 DNA reads as TGCAGCGTTCCTGGCCCAGCGGGAGCCGGAAATGAGCAGTTCTTC.

This chain uses TRBV19 with TRBJ1-1; unclear D gene. The CDR3 spans 13 residues. V was pared by 0 bases and J by 6 bases, with 8 bases between. CDR1 and CDR2 from the germline V gene are LNHDA and SQIVND (reference sequence). As DNA, the CDR3 is TGTGCCAGTAGTATAGATTGGGCTTCTGAAGCTTTCTTT. Its protein is CASSIDWASEAFF.

The rearrangement joins TRBV7-9 to TRBJ2-1; 15 nucleotides match TRBD2. The CDR3 contains 14 residues. CDR1 is SEHNR and CDR2 is FQNEAQ in the germline V gene (reference sequence). Trimming removed 3 bases from V and 15 bases from J; junction bases left unmatched: 6. The CDR3 here is CASSFAGTSGRRFF. The CDR3 DNA reads TGTGCCAGCAGCTTTGCCGGGACTAGCGGGAGGCGGTTCTTC.

The chain links TRBV6-1 to TRBJ2-3; maybe TRBD1 (5 bases). The CDR3 is 16 residues long. V was trimmed by 1 base and J by 1 base, leaving 12 bases between them. The germline CDR1 and CDR2 sequences are MNHNS and SASEGT. The CDR3 DNA reads TGTGCCAGCAGTGAAGGGGTAGGGGTGGGCACAGATACGCAGTATTTT. This encodes CASSEGVGVGTDTQYF.

This chain links TRBV19 with TRBJ1-4; D is uncertain. This CDR3 comprises 11 residues. The germline V gene has CDR1 LNHDA and CDR2 SQIVND (reference sequence). V shed 10 bases and J shed 7 bases, with 10 bases lying between them. This CDR3 reads CATREGEKLFF. The CDR3 DNA is TGTGCCACTCGAGAGGGTGAAAAACTGTTTTTT.

The rearrangement links TRBV7-9 to TRBJ2-7; TRBD1 matches at 9 bases. This CDR3 is built from 16 residues. Unmatched junction bases numbered 8, after V lost 5 bases and J lost 0 bases. The germline V gene has CDR1 SEHNR and CDR2 FQNEAQ (reference sequence). CDR3 nucleotide sequence: TGTGCCAGCAGCGCTCTACCGGGACAGGGCTCCTACGAGCAGTACTTC. Protein: CASSALPGQGSYEQYF.

The chain is built from TRBV4-1 and TRBJ1-4; TRBD1 matches 9 bases. This CDR3 has 16 amino acids. V lost 5 bases to trimming and J lost 6 bases; unmatched junction nucleotides: 10. Germline CDR1 is MGHRA and CDR2 is YSYEKL. The CDR3 region is CASSDSMGQGYEKLFF. The CDR3 coding sequence is TGCGCCAGCAGCGACTCGATGGGACAGGGTTATGAAAAACTGTTTTTT.

V and J are TRBV7-3 and TRBJ2-1, with TRBD2 identical over 10 bases. With 1 base clipped from V and 8 bases from J, the junction kept 14 bases outside the gene matches. The CDR3 has 18 residues. Germline assignment: CDR1 SGHTA and CDR2 FQGTGA. The CDR3 region has the DNA TGTGCCAGCAGCTTAATGATCCGAACTAGCGGGAATGGGTATGAGCAGTTCTTC. Its translation: CASSLMIRTSGNGYEQFF.